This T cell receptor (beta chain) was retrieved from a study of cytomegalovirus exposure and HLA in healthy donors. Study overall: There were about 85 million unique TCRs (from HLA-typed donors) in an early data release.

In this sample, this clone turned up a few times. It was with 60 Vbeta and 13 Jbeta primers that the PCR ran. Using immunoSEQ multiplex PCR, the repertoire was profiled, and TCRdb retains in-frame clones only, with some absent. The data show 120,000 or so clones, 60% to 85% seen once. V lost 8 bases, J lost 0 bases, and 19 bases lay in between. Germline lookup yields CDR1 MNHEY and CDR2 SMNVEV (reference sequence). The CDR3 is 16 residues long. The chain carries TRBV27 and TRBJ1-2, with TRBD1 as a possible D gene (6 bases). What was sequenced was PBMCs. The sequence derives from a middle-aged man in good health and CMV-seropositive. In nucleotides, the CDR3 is TGTGCCAGCTTCGGTGGGAGGGGGACCACTAACTATGGCTACACCTTC. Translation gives CASFGGRGTTNYGYTF.